This T cell receptor beta chain was obtained from a study of graft-versus-host responses after intestinal transplantation. Study background: Multivisceral, liver-intestinal, or isolated intestinal grafts were transplanted into recipients. Each recipient received anti-thymocyte globulin induction, then tacrolimus and steroids for three to four years.

CDR3 length: 15 residues. The V gene's germline CDR1 is SNHLY and CDR2 FYNNEI. The germline V and J ends were trimmed by 1 base and 2 bases, with 12 bases remaining between them. Findings of the study overall: Patients who carried graft-donor T cell macrochimerism also had high graft-versus-host to host-versus-graft clonal ratios in their allografts. Present in recipient marrow, GvH clones included some that appeared first in ileum or blood.

Assay: immunoSEQ multiplex PCR; the TCRdb copy retains only in-frame clones and omits some. The table lists under 130,000 clones, 90% to 95% of them singletons. Regarding this clone: The antigen is undetermined.

This sequence originates from a human donor who received an intestinal transplant. Sequenced material: unstimulated CD8+ T cells sorted from spleen or lymph node cells, taken before intestinal transplant. V and J are TRBV2 and TRBJ2-7, with D possibly being TRBD1 (5 bases). The DNA of the CDR3 is TGTGCCAGCAGTGAAGAAAGGGGTGGCACCTACGAGCAGTACTTC. It yields the protein CASSEERGGTYEQYF. The variable domain in full, with the rest retrieved from reference TRBV2 and TRBJ2-7, is EPEVTQTPSHQVTQMGQEVILRCVPISNHLYFYWYRQILGQKVEFLVSFYNNEISEKSEIFDDQFSVERPDGSNFTLKIRSTKLEDSAMYFCASSEERGGTYEQYFGPGTRLTVT.